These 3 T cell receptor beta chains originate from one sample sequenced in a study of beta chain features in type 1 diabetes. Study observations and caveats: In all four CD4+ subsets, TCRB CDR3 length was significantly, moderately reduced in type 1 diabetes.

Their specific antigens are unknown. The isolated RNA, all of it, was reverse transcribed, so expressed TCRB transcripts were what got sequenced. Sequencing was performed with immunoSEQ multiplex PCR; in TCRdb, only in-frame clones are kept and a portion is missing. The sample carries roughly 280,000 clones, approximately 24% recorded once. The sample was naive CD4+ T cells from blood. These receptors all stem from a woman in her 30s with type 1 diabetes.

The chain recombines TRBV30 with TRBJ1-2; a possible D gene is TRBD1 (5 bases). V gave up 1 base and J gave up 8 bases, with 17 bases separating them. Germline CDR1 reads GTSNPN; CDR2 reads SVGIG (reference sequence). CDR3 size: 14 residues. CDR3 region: CAWSGRYRGSGYTF. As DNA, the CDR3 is TGTGCCTGGAGTGGACGATACCGGGGGTCGGGCTACACCTTC.

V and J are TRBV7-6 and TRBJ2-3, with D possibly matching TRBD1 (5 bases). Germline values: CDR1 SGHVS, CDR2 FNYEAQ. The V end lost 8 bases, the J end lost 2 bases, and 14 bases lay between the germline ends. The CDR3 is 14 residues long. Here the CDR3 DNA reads TGTGCCAGCGGCCCAGGGCCCGTCACAGATACGCAGTATTTT. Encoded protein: CASGPGPVTDTQYF. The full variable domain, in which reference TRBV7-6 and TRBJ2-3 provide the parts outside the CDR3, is GAGVSQSPRYKVTKRGQDVALRCDPISGHVSLYWYRQALGQGPEFLTYFNYEAQQDKSGLPNDRFSAERPEGSISTLTIQRTEQRDSAMYRCASGPGPVTDTQYFGPGTRLTVL.

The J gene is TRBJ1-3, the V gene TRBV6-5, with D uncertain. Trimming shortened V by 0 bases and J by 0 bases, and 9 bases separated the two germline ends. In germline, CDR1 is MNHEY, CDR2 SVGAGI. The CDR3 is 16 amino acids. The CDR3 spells CASSYSRRNSGNTIYF. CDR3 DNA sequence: TGTGCCAGCAGTTACTCGCGGCGGAACTCTGGAAACACCATATATTTT.